This T cell receptor beta chain was documented in a study of neurological immune-mediated disorders. Whole-study results and caveats: HTLV-1-associated myelopathy had the most TCR clonal expansion, while multiple sclerosis had the least, a level that fell below healthy controls. Sharing of CDR3 amino acid sequences among expanded clones across subjects was absent, suggesting private repertoires in all groups.

Volunteers at a blood bank in Maryland, USA, were the healthy controls. The making of cDNA relied on 5'RACE with 10-nucleotide random UMIs. TCRdb re-derived calls from the 5' RACE reads in MiXCR, one entry per CDR3 protein. The table records almost 30,000 distinct CDR3 sequences, about 12% of them present only once. This clonotype was seen repeatedly, ten times or more. What it recognizes is unknown. V lost 5 bases, J lost 2 bases, and 7 bases lay in between. CDR3 length: 11 amino acids. Germline loops: CDR1 DFQATT, CDR2 SNEGSKA (reference sequence). Material for sequencing was PBMCs. The origin of this receptor is a woman aged 60-75 years in good health. The chain links TRBV20-1 to TRBJ2-7, with D possibly being TRBD2 (5 bases). CDR3 sequence (DNA): TGCAGTGCTCGGCGGGCCTACGAGCAGTACTTC. The encoded protein is CSARRAYEQYF.